This TCR beta chain was sequenced in a study of identical twins. General study points: Beta clonotypes that were abundant in cord blood contained fewer insertions, a pattern absent from memory repertoires. The analysis was cross-sectional rather than longitudinal within donors.

cDNA molecules carried unique molecular identifiers, and template switching added a universal primer site. TCRdb reanalysed the 5' RACE reads using MiXCR and keeps one entry per CDR3 protein. Here the sample spans 350,000 or so distinct CDR3 sequences, roughly an eighth being singletons. This clonotype was observed many times. Its matching antigen is unknown. Germline CDR1 SGHRS, CDR2 YFSETQ. Trimming left V 1 base short and J 2 bases short, with 16 bases between. The CDR3 totals 17 residues. This sample also appeared in a second study, on yellow fever vaccine responses in identical twins.

This chain links TRBV5-1 with TRBJ2-1, with unresolved D. The receptor was isolated from a woman younger than 30 in good health. The sequencing input was CD8+ T cells sorted from blood. The CDR3 sequence: CASSLTPPWATYNEQFF. The CDR3 region has the DNA TGCGCCAGCAGCTTGACCCCCCCGTGGGCCACCTACAATGAGCAGTTCTTC.